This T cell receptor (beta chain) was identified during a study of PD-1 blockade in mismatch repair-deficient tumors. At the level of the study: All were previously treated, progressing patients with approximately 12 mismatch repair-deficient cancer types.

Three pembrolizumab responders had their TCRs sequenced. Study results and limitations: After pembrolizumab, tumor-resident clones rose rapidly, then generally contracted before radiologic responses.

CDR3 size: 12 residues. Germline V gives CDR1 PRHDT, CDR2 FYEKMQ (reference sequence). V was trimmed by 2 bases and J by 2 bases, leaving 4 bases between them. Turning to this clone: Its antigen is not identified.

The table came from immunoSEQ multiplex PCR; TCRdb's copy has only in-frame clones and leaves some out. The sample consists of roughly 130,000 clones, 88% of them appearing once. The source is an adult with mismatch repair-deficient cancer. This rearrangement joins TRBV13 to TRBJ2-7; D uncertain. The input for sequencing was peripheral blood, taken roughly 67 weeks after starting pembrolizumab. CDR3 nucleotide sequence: TGTGCCAGCAGCTTAAGACCCTACGAGCAGTACTTC. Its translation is CASSLRPYEQYF.